In this sample, the clone carrying this T cell receptor (beta chain) turned up many times. Antigen specificity is unknown. This sample is part of a study of CD8 T cells in ankylosing spondylitis. Study results and limitations: Disease-linked clones reportedly showed significant enrichment in matched ankylosing spondylitis synovial fluid. Disease-linked clones were CD8+ and relatively rare in peripheral blood.

Quantitative 5'-RACE with molecular barcodes was used to make the TCR beta libraries. Each CDR3 protein is one row after TCRdb ran MiXCR on the 5' RACE reads. The table includes tens of thousands of distinct CDR3 sequences, 5.5% to 7.5% detected once. The V gene lost 6 bases and the J gene lost 3 bases, with 18 bases spanning the gap. This CDR3 is 15 amino acids long. The germline CDR1 and CDR2 sequences are SGHRS and YFSETQ. Sequencing used blood, either unsorted or a sorted T cell fraction (not recorded which). The TCR sequence derives from a male donor with ankylosing spondylitis or in good health (not recorded which). The chain recombines TRBV5-1 with TRBJ2-5, with TRBD2 as a possible D gene (6 bases). The CDR3 region is CASTLGGTSEETQYF. The DNA of the CDR3 is TGCGCCAGCACCCTTGGGGGGACGTCCGAAGAGACCCAGTACTTC. The full variable domain, with the rest looked up from reference TRBV5-1 and TRBJ2-5, is KAGVTQTPRYLIKTRGQQVTLSCSPISGHRSVSWYQQTPGQGLQFLFEYFSETQRNKGNFPGRFSGRQFSNSRSEMNVSTLELGDSALYLCASTLGGTSEETQYFGPGTRLLVL.